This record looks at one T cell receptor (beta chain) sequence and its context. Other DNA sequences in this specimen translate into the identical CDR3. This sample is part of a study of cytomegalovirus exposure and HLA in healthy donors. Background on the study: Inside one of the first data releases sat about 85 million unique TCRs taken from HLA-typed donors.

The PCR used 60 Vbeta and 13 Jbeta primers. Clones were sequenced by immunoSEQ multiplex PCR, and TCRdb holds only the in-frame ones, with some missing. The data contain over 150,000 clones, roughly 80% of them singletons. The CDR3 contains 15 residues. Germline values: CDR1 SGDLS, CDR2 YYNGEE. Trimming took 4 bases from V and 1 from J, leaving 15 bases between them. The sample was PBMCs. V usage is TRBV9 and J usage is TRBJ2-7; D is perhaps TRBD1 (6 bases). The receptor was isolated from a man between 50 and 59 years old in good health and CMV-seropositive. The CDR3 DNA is TGTGCCAGCAGCCTACAGCCAGGACAGTCCTACGAGCAGTACTTC. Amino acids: CASSLQPGQSYEQYF.